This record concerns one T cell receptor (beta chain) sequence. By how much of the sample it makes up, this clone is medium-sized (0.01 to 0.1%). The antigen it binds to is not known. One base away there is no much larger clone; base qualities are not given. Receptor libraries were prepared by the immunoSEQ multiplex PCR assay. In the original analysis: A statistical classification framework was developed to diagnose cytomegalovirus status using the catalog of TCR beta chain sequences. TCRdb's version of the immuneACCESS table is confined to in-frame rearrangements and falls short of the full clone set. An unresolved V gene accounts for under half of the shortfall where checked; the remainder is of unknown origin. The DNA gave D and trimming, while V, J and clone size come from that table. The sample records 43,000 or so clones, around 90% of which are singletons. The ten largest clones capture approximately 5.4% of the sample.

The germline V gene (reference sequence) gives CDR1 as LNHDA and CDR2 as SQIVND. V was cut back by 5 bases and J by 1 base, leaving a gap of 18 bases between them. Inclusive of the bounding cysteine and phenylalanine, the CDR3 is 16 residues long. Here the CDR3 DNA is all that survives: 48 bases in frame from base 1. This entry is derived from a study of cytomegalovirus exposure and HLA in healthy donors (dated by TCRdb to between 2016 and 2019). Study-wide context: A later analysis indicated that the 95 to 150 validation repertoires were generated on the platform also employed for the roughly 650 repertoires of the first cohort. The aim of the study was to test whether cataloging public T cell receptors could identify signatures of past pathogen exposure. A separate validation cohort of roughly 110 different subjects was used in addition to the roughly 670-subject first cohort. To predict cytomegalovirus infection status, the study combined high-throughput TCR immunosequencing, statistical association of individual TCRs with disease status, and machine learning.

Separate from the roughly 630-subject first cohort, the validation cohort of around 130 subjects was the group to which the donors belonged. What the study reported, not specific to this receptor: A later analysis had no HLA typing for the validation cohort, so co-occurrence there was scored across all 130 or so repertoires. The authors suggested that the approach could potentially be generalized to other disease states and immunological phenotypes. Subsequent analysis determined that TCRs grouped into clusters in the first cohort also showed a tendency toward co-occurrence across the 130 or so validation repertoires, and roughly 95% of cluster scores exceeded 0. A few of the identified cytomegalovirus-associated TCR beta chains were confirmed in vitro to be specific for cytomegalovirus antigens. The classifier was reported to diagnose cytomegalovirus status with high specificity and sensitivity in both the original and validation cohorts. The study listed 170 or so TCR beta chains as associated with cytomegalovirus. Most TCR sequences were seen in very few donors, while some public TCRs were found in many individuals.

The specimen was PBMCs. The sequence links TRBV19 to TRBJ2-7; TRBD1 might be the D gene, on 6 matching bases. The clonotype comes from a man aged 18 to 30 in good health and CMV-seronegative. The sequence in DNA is TGTGCCAGTAGTTGGGGATCCGGACAGAATTCCTACGAGCAGTACTTC. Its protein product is CASSWGSGQNSYEQYF.